The clone carrying this T cell receptor (beta chain) is a singleton in its sample. The entry originates in a study of CD8+ T cells in alopecia areata. Trimming shortened V by 5 bases and J by 9 bases, and 14 bases separated the two germline ends. This CDR3 region has 13 residues. CDR1 is SGHNT and CDR2 is YYREEE in the germline V gene (reference sequence). Once RNA had been extracted, it was reverse transcribed into cDNA to act as the sequencing template. Only in-frame clones appear in the TCRdb table, and some are missing; sequencing was by immunoSEQ multiplex PCR. The data hold 65,000 to 100,000 clones, with roughly 51% observed a single time.

The sequenced material came from NKG2D-high CD8+ T cells sorted from blood. The source is a human donor with alopecia areata. The V and J genes are TRBV5-4 and TRBJ2-2, with D possibly matching TRBD1 (6 bases). Here the CDR3 reads CASSAGDHRELFF. The CDR3 DNA reads TGTGCCAGCAGTGCAGGGGATCACCGGGAGCTGTTTTTT.